This entry features one TCR beta chain sequence. The data were taken from a study of control samples from healthy donors and cancer patients. Profiled with immunoSEQ multiplex PCR; TCRdb holds only in-frame clones, not every one. The table shows about 150,000 clones, with 94% occurring only once. The length of the CDR3 is 15 residues. V shed 4 bases and J shed 4 bases, with 14 bases lying between them. CDR1 MNHEY and CDR2 SVGAGI come from the germline V gene. V and J are TRBV6-5 and TRBJ2-1; TRBD2 might be the D (5 bases). The sample was blood. This sequence was found in a woman younger than 30 in good health. The CDR3 DNA reads as TGTGCCAGCAGTTTGGGAGACGGGCCATACAATGAGCAGTTCTTC. This sequence encodes CASSLGDGPYNEQFF.